This TCR beta chain was sequenced during a study of cytomegalovirus exposure and HLA in healthy donors. This clone was detected once. The target antigen is unknown. V was clipped by 6 bases and J by 0 bases; unmatched bases: 8. The germline V gene has CDR1 MDHEN and CDR2 SYDVKM. The CDR3 is 17 amino acids. In the PCR, 60 Vbeta and 13 Jbeta primers were used. How the authors handled the data: In a later analysis, 8.5 million to 14 million of approximately 86 million unique beta chains occurred in at least two donors. Libraries were prepared by immunoSEQ multiplex PCR; TCRdb keeps only in-frame clonotypes and omits some of them. That table supplies the V and J calls and clone size; D and trimming were determined from the DNA. The repertoire holds around 180,000 clones, with 85% as singletons. Study outcomes and limitations: The analysis excluded some indistinguishable V segments, including TRBV6-2 and TRBV6-3. It was assumed in the presence/absence analyses that sequencing depth was roughly uniform across donors.

This chain links TRBV28 with TRBJ1-3; 10 nucleotides line up with TRBD1. The sample was PBMCs. The sequence came from a boy aged 2-15 years in good health and CMV-seronegative. CDR3: CASRTGTGDYSGNTIYF. The CDR3 nucleotides are TGTGCCAGCAGAACCGGGACAGGGGATTACTCTGGAAACACCATATATTTT.